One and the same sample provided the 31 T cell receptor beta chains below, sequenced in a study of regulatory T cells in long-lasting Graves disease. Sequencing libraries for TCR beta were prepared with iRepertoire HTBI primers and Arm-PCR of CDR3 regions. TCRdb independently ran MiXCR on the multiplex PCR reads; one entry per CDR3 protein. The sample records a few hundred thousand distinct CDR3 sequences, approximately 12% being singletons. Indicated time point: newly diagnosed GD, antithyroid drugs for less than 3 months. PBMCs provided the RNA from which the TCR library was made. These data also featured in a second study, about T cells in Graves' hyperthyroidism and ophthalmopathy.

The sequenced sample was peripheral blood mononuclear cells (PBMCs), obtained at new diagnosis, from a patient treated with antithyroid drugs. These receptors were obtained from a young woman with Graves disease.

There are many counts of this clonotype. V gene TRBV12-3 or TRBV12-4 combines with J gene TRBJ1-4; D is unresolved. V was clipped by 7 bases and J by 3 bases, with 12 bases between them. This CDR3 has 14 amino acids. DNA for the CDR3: TGTGCCAGCACTCCCACAGCAGCTAATGAAAAACTGTTTTTT. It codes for CASTPTAANEKLFF.

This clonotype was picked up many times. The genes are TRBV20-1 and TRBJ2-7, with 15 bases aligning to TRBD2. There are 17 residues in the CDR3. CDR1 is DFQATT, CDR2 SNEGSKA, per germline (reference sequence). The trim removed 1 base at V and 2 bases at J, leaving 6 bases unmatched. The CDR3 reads CSARGGTSGRSPYEQYF. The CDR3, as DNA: TGCAGTGCTAGAGGTGGGACTAGCGGGAGGTCTCCCTACGAGCAGTACTTC.

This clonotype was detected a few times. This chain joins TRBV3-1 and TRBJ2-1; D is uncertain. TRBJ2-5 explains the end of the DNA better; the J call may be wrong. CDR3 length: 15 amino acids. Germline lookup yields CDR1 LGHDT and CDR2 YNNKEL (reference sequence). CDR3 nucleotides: TGTGCCAGCAGTCCGCGGTCAACACGGAGAGAGACCCAGTACTTC. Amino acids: CASSPRSTRRETQYF.

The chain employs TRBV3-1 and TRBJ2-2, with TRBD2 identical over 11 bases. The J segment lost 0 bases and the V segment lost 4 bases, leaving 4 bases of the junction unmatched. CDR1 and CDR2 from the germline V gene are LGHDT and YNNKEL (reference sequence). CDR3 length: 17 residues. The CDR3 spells CASSPLTSGANTGELFF. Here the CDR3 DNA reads TGTGCCAGCAGCCCTTTGACTAGCGGGGCGAACACCGGGGAGCTGTTTTTT.

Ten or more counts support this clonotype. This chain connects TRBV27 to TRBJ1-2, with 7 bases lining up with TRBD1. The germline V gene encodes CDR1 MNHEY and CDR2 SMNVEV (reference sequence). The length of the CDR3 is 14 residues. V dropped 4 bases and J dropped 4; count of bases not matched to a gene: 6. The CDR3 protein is CASSSGGTVYGYTF. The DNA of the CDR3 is TGTGCCAGCAGTTCAGGAGGGACAGTCTATGGCTACACCTTC.

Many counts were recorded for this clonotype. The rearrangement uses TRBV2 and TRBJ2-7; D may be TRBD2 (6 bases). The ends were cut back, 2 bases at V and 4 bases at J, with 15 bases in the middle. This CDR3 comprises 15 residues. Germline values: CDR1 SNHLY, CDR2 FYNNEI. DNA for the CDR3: TGTGCCAGCAGTGAACCGGGACTTTCCCAATACGAGCAGTACTTC. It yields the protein CASSEPGLSQYEQYF. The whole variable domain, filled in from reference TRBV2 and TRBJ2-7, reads EPEVTQTPSHQVTQMGQEVILRCVPISNHLYFYWYRQILGQKVEFLVSFYNNEISEKSEIFDDQFSVERPDGSNFTLKIRSTKLEDSAMYFCASSEPGLSQYEQYFGPGTRLTVT.

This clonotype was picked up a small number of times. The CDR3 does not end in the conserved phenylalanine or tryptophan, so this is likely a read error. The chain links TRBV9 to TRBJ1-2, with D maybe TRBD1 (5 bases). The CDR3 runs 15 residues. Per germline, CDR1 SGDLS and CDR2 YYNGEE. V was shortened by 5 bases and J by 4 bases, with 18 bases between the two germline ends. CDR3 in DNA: TGTGCCAGCAGACCTCATCCCTCGGGGGGCTATGGCTACACCGTC. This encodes CASRPHPSGGYGYTV.

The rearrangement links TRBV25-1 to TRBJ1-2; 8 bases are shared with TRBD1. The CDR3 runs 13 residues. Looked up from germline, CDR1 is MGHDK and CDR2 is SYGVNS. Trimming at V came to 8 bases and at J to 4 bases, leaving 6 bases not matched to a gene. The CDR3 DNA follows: TGTGCCAGCCTAGGGCAGGGGGCCTATGGCTACACCTTC. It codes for CASLGQGAYGYTF.

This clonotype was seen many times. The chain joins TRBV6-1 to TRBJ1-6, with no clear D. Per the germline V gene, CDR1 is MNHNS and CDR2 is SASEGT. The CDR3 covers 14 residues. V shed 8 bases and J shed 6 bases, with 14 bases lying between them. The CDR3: CASSRSAFNSPLHF. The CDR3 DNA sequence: TGTGCCAGCTCGCGGTCGGCTTTTAATTCACCCCTCCACTTT.

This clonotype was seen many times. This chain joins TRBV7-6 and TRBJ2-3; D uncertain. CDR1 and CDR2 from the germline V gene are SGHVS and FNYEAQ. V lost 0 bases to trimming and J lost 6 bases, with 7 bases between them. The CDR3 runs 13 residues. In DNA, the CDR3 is TGTGCCAGCAGCTTAGCGGGGTTGGATACGCAGTATTTT. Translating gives CASSLAGLDTQYF.

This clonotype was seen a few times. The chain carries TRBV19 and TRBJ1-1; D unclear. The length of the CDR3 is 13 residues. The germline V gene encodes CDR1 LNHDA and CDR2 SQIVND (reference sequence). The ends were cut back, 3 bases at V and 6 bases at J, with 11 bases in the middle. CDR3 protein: CASSIVSTAEAFF. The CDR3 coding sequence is TGTGCCAGTAGTATTGTTAGCACCGCTGAAGCTTTCTTT. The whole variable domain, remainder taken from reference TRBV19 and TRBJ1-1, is DGGITQSPKYLFRKEGQNVTLSCEQNLNHDAMYWYRQDPGQGLRLIYYSQIVNDFQKGDIAEGYSVSREKKESFPLTVTSAQKNPTAFYLCASSIVSTAEAFFGQGTRLTVV.

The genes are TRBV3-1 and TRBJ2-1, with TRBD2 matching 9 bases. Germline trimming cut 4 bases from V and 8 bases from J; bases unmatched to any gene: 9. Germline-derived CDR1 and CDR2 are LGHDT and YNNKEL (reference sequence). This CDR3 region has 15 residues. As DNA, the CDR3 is TGTGCCAGCAGCCTTTTTAGCGGGAGCGGAGATGAGCAGTTCTTC. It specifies CASSLFSGSGDEQFF.

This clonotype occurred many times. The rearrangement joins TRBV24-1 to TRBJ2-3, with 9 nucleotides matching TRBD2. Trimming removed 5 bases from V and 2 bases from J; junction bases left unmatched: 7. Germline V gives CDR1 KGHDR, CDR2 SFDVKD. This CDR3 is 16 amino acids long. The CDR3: CATSALTSGHTDTQYF. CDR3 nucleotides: TGTGCCACCAGTGCCCTGACTAGCGGCCACACAGATACGCAGTATTTT.

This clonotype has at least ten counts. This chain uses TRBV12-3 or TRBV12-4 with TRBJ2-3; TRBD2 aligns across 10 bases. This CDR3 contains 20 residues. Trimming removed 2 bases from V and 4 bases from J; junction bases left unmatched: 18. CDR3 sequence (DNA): TGTGCCAGCAGTTTACGCCGGCGGCTAGCGGGGGCCCGACTGCCAGATACGCAGTATTTT. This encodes CASSLRRRLAGARLPDTQYF.

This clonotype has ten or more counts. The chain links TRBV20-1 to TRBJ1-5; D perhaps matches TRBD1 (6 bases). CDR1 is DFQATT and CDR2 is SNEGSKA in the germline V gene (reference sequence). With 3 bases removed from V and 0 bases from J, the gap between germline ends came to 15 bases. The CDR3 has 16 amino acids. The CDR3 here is CSARIQGGHSNQPQHF. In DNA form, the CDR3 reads TGCAGTGCTAGGATACAGGGAGGACATAGCAATCAGCCCCAGCATTTT.

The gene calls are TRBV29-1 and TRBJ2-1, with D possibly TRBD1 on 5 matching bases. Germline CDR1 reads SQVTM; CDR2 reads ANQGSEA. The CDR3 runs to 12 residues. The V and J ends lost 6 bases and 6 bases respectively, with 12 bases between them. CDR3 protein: CSVEERGNEQFF. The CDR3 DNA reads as TGCAGCGTAGAGGAAAGGGGCAATGAGCAGTTCTTC.

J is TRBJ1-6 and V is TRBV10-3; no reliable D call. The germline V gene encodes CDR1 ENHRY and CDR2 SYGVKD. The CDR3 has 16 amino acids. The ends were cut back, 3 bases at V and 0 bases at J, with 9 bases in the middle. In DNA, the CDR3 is TGTGCCATCAGTGACAGTGGGAGCTCCTATAATTCACCCCTCCACTTT. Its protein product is CAISDSGSSYNSPLHF.

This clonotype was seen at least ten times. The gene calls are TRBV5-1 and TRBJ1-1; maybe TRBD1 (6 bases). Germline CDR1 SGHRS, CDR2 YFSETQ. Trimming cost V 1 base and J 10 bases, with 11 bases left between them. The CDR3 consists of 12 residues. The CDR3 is CASSLTRGGAFF. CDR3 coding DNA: TGCGCCAGCAGCTTGACCAGGGGCGGAGCTTTCTTT.

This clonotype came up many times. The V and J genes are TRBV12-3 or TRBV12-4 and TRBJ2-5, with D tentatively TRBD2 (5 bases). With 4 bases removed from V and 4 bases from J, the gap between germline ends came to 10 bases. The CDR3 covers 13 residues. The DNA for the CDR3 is TGTGCCAGCAGTTCCGAGGGCGGAGAGACCCAGTACTTC. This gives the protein CASSSEGGETQYF.

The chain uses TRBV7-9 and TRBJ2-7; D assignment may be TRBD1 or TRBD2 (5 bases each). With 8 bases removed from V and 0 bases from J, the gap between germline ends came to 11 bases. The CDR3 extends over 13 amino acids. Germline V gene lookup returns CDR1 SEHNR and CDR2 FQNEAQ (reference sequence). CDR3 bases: TGTGCCAGCGCCAAGGGGAGCTCCTACGAGCAGTACGTC. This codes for CASAKGSSYEQYV.

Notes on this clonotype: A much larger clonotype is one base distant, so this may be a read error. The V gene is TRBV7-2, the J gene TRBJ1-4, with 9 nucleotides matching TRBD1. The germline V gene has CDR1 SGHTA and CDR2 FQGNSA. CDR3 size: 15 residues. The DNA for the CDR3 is TGTGCCAGCAGCTTTCAGACAGGGGGAGGTGAAAAACTGTCTTTT. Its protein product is CASSFQTGGGEKLSF.

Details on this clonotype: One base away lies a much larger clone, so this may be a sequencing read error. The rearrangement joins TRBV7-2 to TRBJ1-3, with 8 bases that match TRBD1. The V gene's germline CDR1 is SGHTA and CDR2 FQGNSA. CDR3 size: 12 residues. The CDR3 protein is CASSYREGQDLF. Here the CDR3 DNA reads TGTGCCAGCAGCTACCGGGAGGGACAGGACCTCTTT. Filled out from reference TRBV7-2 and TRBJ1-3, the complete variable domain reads GAGVSQSPSNKVTEKGKDVELRCDPISGHTALYWYRQSLGQGLEFLIYFQGNSAPDKSGLPSDRFSAERTGGSVSTLTIQRTQQEDSAVYLCASSYREGQDLFGEGSWLTVV.

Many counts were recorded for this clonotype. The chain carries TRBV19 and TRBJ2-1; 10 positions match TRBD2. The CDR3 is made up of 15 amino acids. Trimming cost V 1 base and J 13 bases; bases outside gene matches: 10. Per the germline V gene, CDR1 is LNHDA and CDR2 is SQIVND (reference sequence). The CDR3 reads CASSIVGSGRPNQFF. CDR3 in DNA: TGTGCCAGTAGTATAGTAGGTAGCGGGAGGCCCAATCAGTTCTTC. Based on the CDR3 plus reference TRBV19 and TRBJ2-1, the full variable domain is DGGITQSPKYLFRKEGQNVTLSCEQNLNHDAMYWYRQDPGQGLRLIYYSQIVNDFQKGDIAEGYSVSREKKESFPLTVTSAQKNPTAFYLCASSIVGSGRPNQFFGPGTRLTVL.

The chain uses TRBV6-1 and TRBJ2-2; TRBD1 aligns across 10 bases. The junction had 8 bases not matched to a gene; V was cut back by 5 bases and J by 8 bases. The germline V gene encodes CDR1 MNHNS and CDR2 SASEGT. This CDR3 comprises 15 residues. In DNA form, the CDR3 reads TGTGCCAGCAGTCAAGGGACAGGGGTCGTGGGGGAGCTGTTTTTT. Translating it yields CASSQGTGVVGELFF.

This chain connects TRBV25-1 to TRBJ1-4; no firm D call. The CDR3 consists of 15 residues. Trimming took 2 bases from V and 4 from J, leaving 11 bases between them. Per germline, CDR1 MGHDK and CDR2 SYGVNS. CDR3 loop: CASSENRIINEKLFF. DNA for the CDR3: TGTGCCAGCAGTGAAAACAGAATTATTAATGAAAAACTGTTTTTT.

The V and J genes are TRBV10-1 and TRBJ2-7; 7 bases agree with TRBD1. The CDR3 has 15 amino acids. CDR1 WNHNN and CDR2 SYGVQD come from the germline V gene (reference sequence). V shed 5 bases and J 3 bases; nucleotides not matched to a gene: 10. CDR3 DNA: TGCGCCAGCAGTTTCGGACAGGACCTCAACTACGAGCAGTACTTC. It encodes CASSFGQDLNYEQYF.

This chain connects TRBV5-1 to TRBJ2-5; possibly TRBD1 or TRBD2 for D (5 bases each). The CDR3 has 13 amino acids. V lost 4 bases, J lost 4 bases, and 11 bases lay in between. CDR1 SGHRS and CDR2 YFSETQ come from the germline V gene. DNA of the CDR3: TGCGCCAGCAGCCAGTGGGACGGAGAGACCCAGTACTTC. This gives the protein CASSQWDGETQYF.

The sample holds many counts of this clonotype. For the CDR3, the DNA is TGTGCCATGAGGACAGCGACCTACGAGCAGTACTTC. Its translation: CAMRTATYEQYF. The chain couples TRBV10-3 to TRBJ2-7, with D possibly TRBD1 on 6 matching bases. The CDR3 has 12 amino acids. V was clipped by 9 bases and J by 2 bases, with 11 bases between them. The germline V gene has CDR1 ENHRY and CDR2 SYGVKD.

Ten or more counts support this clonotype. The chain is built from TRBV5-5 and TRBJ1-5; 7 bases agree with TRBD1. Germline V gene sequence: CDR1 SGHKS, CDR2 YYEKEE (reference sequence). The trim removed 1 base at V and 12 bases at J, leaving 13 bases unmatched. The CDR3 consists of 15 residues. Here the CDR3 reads CASSLNRDSFSFQHF. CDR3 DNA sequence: TGTGCCAGCAGCTTGAACCGGGACAGTTTTAGTTTCCAGCATTTT.

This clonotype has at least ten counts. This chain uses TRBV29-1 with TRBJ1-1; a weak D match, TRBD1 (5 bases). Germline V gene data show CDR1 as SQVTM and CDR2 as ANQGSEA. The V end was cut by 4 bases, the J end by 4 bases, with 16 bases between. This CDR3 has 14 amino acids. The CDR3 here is CSVGQGMWATEAFF. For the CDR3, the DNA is TGCAGCGTTGGGCAGGGAATGTGGGCCACTGAAGCTTTCTTT.

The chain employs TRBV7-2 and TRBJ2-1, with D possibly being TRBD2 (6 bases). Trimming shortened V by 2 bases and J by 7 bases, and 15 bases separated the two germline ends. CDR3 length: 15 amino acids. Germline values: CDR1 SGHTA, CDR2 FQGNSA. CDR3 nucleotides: TGTGCCAGCAGCTTATCCCGCGGGACGGGGAATGAGCAGTTCTTC. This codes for CASSLSRGTGNEQFF.